One and the same sample provided the 21 T cell receptor beta chains below, sequenced in a study of glioma-infiltrating T cells (dated by TCRdb to about 2016). Sequencing was performed on an Illumina MiSeq. TCR alpha and beta CDR3 regions were amplified with the iRepertoire nested amplicon-rescue multiplex PCR (arm-PCR) platform from RNA. TCRdb reprocessing: public reads trimmed at Q25 with fastp, clones called with MiXCR, in-frame beta chains kept. Rows matching on CDR3 protein sequence are summarized as one entry with the most common DNA and genes. Within this sample are more than 350,000 distinct CDR3 sequences, with roughly two fifths of them counted one time only. Jointly, the top ten make up 12% of the sample. The sample taken for sequencing was glioma tissue, nonneoplastic brain tissue, or PBMCs (not recorded which). Receptor source: a human donor with low-grade glioma or glioblastoma, undergoing nonglioma brain surgery, or in good health (not recorded which).

This clonotype was detected once. This chain connects TRBV28 to TRBJ2-7; D is unresolved. The CDR3 totals 12 residues. Trimming shortened V by 6 bases and J by 3 bases, and 9 bases separated the two germline ends. From germline, CDR1 is MDHEN and CDR2 SYDVKM. Here the CDR3 reads CASRSNRYEQYF. Here the CDR3 DNA reads TGTGCCAGCAGGTCGAACCGCTACGAGCAGTACTTC.

This clonotype occurred a few times. The chain employs TRBV7-9 and TRBJ2-1; D is uncertain. The CDR3 contains 12 residues. Germline values: CDR1 SEHNR, CDR2 FQNEAQ (reference sequence). V was cut by 6 bases and J by 8 bases, with 11 bases left in between. CDR3 nucleotide sequence: TGTGCCAGCAGACATAATACGGATGAGCAGTTCTTC. As protein: CASRHNTDEQFF. Variable domain in full (rest from reference TRBV7-9 and TRBJ2-1): DTGVSQNPRHKITKRGQNVTFRCDPISEHNRLYWYRQTLGQGPEFLTYFQNEAQLEKSRLLSDRFSAERPKGSFSTLEIQRTEQGDSAMYLCASRHNTDEQFFGPGTRLTVL.

This clonotype was seen a few times. This chain joins TRBV4-3 and TRBJ2-5; D gene unclear. The V end lost 0 bases, the J end lost 2 bases, and 13 bases lay between the germline ends. The CDR3 consists of 16 residues. CDR1 LGHNA and CDR2 YSLEER come from the germline V gene. The CDR3 DNA sequence: TGCGCCAGCAGCCAAGATTTCGGCCAGCCTCAAGAGACCCAGTACTTC. Protein product: CASSQDFGQPQETQYF.

This clonotype was seen repeatedly, ten times or more. V usage is TRBV11-2 and J usage is TRBJ2-1; D possibly matches TRBD1 or TRBD2 (5 bases each). Deletions cut 6 bases from V and 11 bases from J, with 11 bases between. The CDR3 has 11 residues. The germline gives CDR1 SGHAT, CDR2 FQNNGV. The DNA of the CDR3 is TGTGCCAGCAGTCCGGGACGCCAGCAGTTCTTC. Amino acids: CASSPGRQQFF.

The genes are TRBV7-9 and TRBJ1-5, with D uncertain. The CDR3 has 16 residues. Germline CDR1 is SEHNR and CDR2 is FQNEAQ (reference sequence). Trimming shortened V by 1 base and J by 1 base, and 11 bases separated the two germline ends. CDR3 sequence (DNA): TGTGCCAGCAGCTTAGGCCCGGGGAGGAGCAATCAGCCCCAGCATTTT. Protein product: CASSLGPGRSNQPQHF.

This clonotype was detected only a few times. The rearrangement uses TRBV7-9 and TRBJ1-1; tentatively, D is TRBD1 (5 bases). Germline V gene sequence: CDR1 SEHNR, CDR2 FQNEAQ (reference sequence). This CDR3 contains 16 residues. The ends were cut back, 5 bases at V and 0 bases at J, with 16 bases in the middle. Written as DNA, the CDR3 is TGTGCCAGCAGCCCTCCCAGGGATTCGATGAACACTGAAGCTTTCTTT. The encoded protein is CASSPPRDSMNTEAFF.

Details on this clonotype: The junction departs from the called germline gene at one end, perhaps through a read error. The chain recombines TRBV20-1 with TRBJ2-1; 8 bases are a match to TRBD2. The CDR3 is made up of 14 amino acids. From germline, CDR1 is DFQATT and CDR2 SNEGSKA (reference sequence). CDR3 residues: CSANRASGHNEQFF. CDR3 DNA: TGCAGTGCTAATAGGGCTAGCGGGCACAATGAGCAATTCTTC.

This clonotype was counted ten times or more. The rearrangement uses TRBV6-2 or TRBV6-3 and TRBJ2-5; the match to TRBD2 covers 10 bases. Trimming cost V 2 bases and J 1 base; bases outside gene matches: 7. This CDR3 contains 17 residues. Germline V gives CDR1 MNHEY, CDR2 SVGEGT. The CDR3 nucleotides read TGTGCCAGCAGTTACGGGCGAGTAGCGGGAGGCCAAGAGACCCAGTACTTC. Protein product: CASSYGRVAGGQETQYF.

As to this clonotype: One end of the junction varies from germline; a read error may be responsible. The J gene is TRBJ1-2, the V gene TRBV15, with unresolved D. The germline V gene has CDR1 LNHNV and CDR2 YYDKDF (reference sequence). There are 14 residues in the CDR3. The CDR3 sequence is CATSRDPENYSYTF. The CDR3 region has the DNA TGTGCCACCAGCAGAGATCCGGAGAACTATAGCTACACCTTC.

This clonotype was detected only a few times. The chain couples TRBV5-6 to TRBJ1-4, with D possibly being TRBD1 (5 bases). Deletions cut 2 bases from V and 8 bases from J, with 10 bases between. Germline V gene lookup returns CDR1 SGHDT and CDR2 YYEEEE. This CDR3 has 13 residues. The CDR3 spells CASSFQGGEKLFF. Here the CDR3 DNA reads TGTGCCAGCAGCTTCCAGGGAGGGGAAAAACTGTTTTTT.

A word on this clonotype: At one boundary the junction diverges from the germline segment, which might be a read error. The rearrangement links TRBV10-3 to TRBJ2-1; D perhaps matches TRBD2 (6 bases). CDR3 length equals 16 residues. CDR1 is ENHRY, CDR2 SYGVKD, per germline. In nucleotides, the CDR3 is TGTGCCAGCAGTCCATCCCCAGCGGGCCGGGGGAATGAGCAGTTCTTC. This sequence encodes CASSPSPAGRGNEQFF.

J is TRBJ2-1 and V is TRBV19; the D gene is possibly TRBD2 (5 bases). The CDR3 extends over 14 amino acids. Germline-derived CDR1 and CDR2 are LNHDA and SQIVND (reference sequence). V was shortened by 4 bases and J by 3 bases, with 10 bases between the two germline ends. This CDR3 reads CASSNRGYYNEQFF. The CDR3 DNA reads TGTGCCAGTAGTAATCGGGGATACTACAATGAGCAGTTCTTC.

As concerns this clonotype: A clone one base away is much larger, so this may be a read error. The chain couples TRBV20-1 to TRBJ2-3, with TRBD2 matching 7 bases. Trimming removed 5 bases from V and 5 bases from J; junction bases left unmatched: 13. Per germline, CDR1 DFQATT and CDR2 SNEGSKA (reference sequence). This CDR3 is 15 amino acids long. The CDR3 bases are TGCAGTGCTCCCCGGGACGGGGGGTGGTTAGATACGCAGTATTTT. Amino acids: CSAPRDGGWLDTQYF.

The table lists this clonotype with a few counts. V and J are TRBV10-3 and TRBJ1-2, with 10 bases aligning to TRBD1. The CDR3 totals 14 residues. Unmatched junction bases numbered 1, after V lost 6 bases and J lost 0 bases. Germline V gene lookup returns CDR1 ENHRY and CDR2 SYGVKD. The CDR3 DNA reads TGTGCCATCAGCGGGACAGGGGCTAACTATGGCTACACCTTC. Amino acids: CAISGTGANYGYTF.

This clonotype was detected only a few times. This chain connects TRBV10-3 to TRBJ1-1; a possible D gene is TRBD1 (6 bases). The CDR3 sequence is 13 residues long. The germline V gene has CDR1 ENHRY and CDR2 SYGVKD. Trimming pared 5 bases from V and 1 base from J, leaving 8 bases between. The DNA for the CDR3 is TGTGCCATCAGTAGGACAGAGAACACTGAAGCTTTCTTT. Translation: CAISRTENTEAFF.

About this clonotype: A much bigger clone sits one base away, suggesting this may be a read error. The V gene is TRBV6-9, the J gene TRBJ1-1; tentatively, D is TRBD1 (5 bases). The V gene lost 4 bases and the J gene lost 7 bases, with 16 bases spanning the gap. The CDR3 loop spans 14 amino acids. Germline-derived CDR1 and CDR2 are MNHGY and SVAAGI. CDR3 region: CASSLTGTLIEAFF. CDR3 nucleotide sequence: TGTGCCAGCAGTTTGACCGGGACCCTCATTGAAGCTTTCTTT.

This clonotype was seen ten or more times. This chain uses TRBV28 with TRBJ2-5; D not certain. Trimming stripped 1 base from V and 5 bases from J, with 8 bases between. Germline lookup yields CDR1 MDHEN and CDR2 SYDVKM. This CDR3 region has 13 residues. CDR3 loop: CASSLLLVETQYF. The CDR3 region has the DNA TGTGCCAGCAGTTTATTGTTGGTGGAGACCCAGTACTTC. The whole variable domain, filled in from reference TRBV28 and TRBJ2-5, reads DVKVTQSSRYLVKRTGEKVFLECVQDMDHENMFWYRQDPGLGLRLIYFSYDVKMKEKGDIPEGYSVSREKKERFSLILESASTNQTSMYLCASSLLLVETQYFGPGTRLLVL.

The genes are TRBV20-1 and TRBJ1-1, with 9 bases aligning to TRBD1. Unmatched junction bases numbered 6, after V lost 2 bases and J lost 5 bases. The CDR3 sequence is 14 residues long. The germline V gene encodes CDR1 DFQATT and CDR2 SNEGSKA (reference sequence). The CDR3 loop is CSARSETGGTEAFF. In DNA, the CDR3 is TGCAGTGCTAGAAGCGAGACAGGGGGGACTGAAGCTTTCTTT.

In its sample, this clonotype was seen many times. The rearrangement links TRBV20-1 to TRBJ2-3, with 7 bases aligning to TRBD2. Germline V lookup: CDR1 DFQATT, CDR2 SNEGSKA (reference sequence). The CDR3 loop spans 13 amino acids. V was clipped by 3 bases and J by 3 bases; unmatched bases: 3. The CDR3 nucleotides are TGCAGTGCTAGTTCGGGGGGAACAGATACGCAGTATTTT. Encoded protein: CSASSGGTDTQYF.

This clonotype occurred many times. V usage is TRBV7-8 and J usage is TRBJ2-7; 9 bases are a match to TRBD1. Germline V CDR1 and CDR2: SGHVS, FQNEAQ. Trimming removed 0 bases from V and 4 bases from J; junction bases left unmatched: 7. This CDR3 has 16 amino acids. CDR3: CASSLAWEQGAYEQYF. The CDR3 region has the DNA TGTGCCAGCAGCTTAGCGTGGGAACAGGGGGCTTACGAGCAGTACTTC. Full variable domain (rest looked up from reference TRBV7-8 and TRBJ2-7): GAGVSQSPRYKVAKRGQDVALRCDPISGHVSLFWYQQALGQGPEFLTYFQNEAQLDKSGLPSDRFFAERPEGSVSTLKIQRTQQEDSAVYLCASSLAWEQGAYEQYFGPGTRLTVT.

Worth noting for this clonotype: The DNA is left out, because the CDR3 cannot be placed on it with certainty; the CDR3 is given as TCRdb lists it. The chain has TRBV12-2 and TRBJ2-3; the tabulated D call, TRBD2, remains unverified against the DNA. TRBV12-2 is a pseudogene segment. The CDR3 is made up of 15 amino acids, end residues included. The CDR3 reads CASRWGVGSADAQYF.